The 10 T cell receptor beta chains presented below share a single source sample, sequenced in a study of blood T cell repertoires in COVID-19. This table comes from immunoSEQ multiplex PCR, and its TCRdb copy is limited to in-frame clones, with some not included. The sample records 250,000 to 300,000 clones, about 68% being singletons. The sequenced sample consisted of peripheral blood. The receptors derive from a woman over 75 with acute or convalescent COVID-19.

The genes are TRBV12-3 or TRBV12-4 and TRBJ2-1; D perhaps matches TRBD2 (5 bases). This CDR3 is 13 amino acids long. The ends were cut back, 8 bases at V and 4 bases at J, with 12 bases in the middle. CDR3 loop: CASQLTGYNEQFF. As DNA, the CDR3 is TGTGCCAGCCAATTGACGGGGTACAATGAGCAGTTCTTC.

The CDR3 DNA is TGCAGCGTTGTGCACAGGGGAGACAACATTCAGTACTTC. Translated, it gives CSVVHRGDNIQYF. The chain uses TRBV29-1 and TRBJ2-4; 7 bases match TRBD1. Germline CDR1 and CDR2: SQVTM and ANQGSEA. The CDR3 consists of 13 residues. V lost 4 bases, J lost 7 bases, and 7 bases stayed unmatched.

DNA of the CDR3: TGCGCCAGCAGCTTGGGCCCGGGGAAAGAGACCCAGTACTTC. Translating it yields CASSLGPGKETQYF. The V gene is TRBV5-1, the J gene TRBJ2-5, with TRBD2 as a possible D gene (5 bases). CDR3 length: 14 amino acids. CDR1 is SGHRS, CDR2 YFSETQ, per germline. V was pared by 0 bases and J by 3 bases, with 9 bases between.

This chain uses TRBV20-1 with TRBJ1-2, with a possible D match to TRBD1 (6 bases). The CDR3 runs 11 residues. Trimming removed 3 bases at V and 8 bases at J, with 10 bases between. The V gene's germline CDR1 is DFQATT and CDR2 SNEGSKA (reference sequence). The DNA for the CDR3 is TGCAGTGCTAGGGGGGCGCGGGGCTACACCTTC. Its protein product is CSARGARGYTF.

The chain uses TRBV5-1 and TRBJ1-2, with a tentative D call TRBD1 (6 bases). The CDR3 loop spans 13 amino acids. The germline CDR1 and CDR2 sequences are SGHRS and YFSETQ. With 4 bases removed from V and 5 bases from J, the gap between germline ends came to 12 bases. CDR3 nucleotide sequence: TGCGCCAGCAGCCAACCCGGGACATATGGCTACACCTTC. Translation gives CASSQPGTYGYTF.

There are a few counts of this clone. The V gene is TRBV10-3, the J gene TRBJ1-2; maybe TRBD1 (6 bases). Trimming pared 2 bases from V and 4 bases from J, leaving 11 bases between. The CDR3 is made up of 14 amino acids. CDR1 is ENHRY, CDR2 SYGVKD, per germline. The CDR3 coding sequence is TGTGCCATCAGTGAGAGGGACATGGGCTATGGCTACACCTTC. Translated, it gives CAISERDMGYGYTF.

The chain has TRBV18 and TRBJ1-4; D ambiguous. Germline V lookup: CDR1 KGHSH, CDR2 LQKENI. The CDR3 has 15 amino acids. Deletions cut 1 base from V and 5 bases from J, with 11 bases between. The CDR3 sequence is CASSPREGGNEKLFF. The CDR3 region has the DNA TGTGCCAGCTCACCACGGGAGGGTGGAAATGAAAAACTGTTTTTT. Looking up the rest from reference TRBV18 and TRBJ1-4 gives the full variable domain: NAGVMQNPRHLVRRRGQEARLRCSPMKGHSHVYWYRQLPEEGLKFMVYLQKENIIDESGMPKERFSAEFPKEGPSILRIQQVVRGDSAAYFCASSPREGGNEKLFFGSGTQLSVL.

This sequence joins TRBV4-2 and TRBJ2-1, with 7 bases aligning to TRBD2. Germline values: CDR1 LGHNA, CDR2 YNFKEQ. Losses at the gene ends were 1 base for V and 6 bases for J; bases not matched to a gene: 6. This CDR3 has 15 residues. The CDR3 loop is CASSQGAGATNEQFF. The CDR3 bases are TGTGCCAGCAGCCAAGGGGCGGGAGCCACCAATGAGCAGTTCTTC.

The chain combines TRBV2 with TRBJ1-2, with 7 bases that match TRBD1. Losses at the gene ends were 4 bases for V and 6 bases for J; bases not matched to a gene: 5. Germline V gene sequence: CDR1 SNHLY, CDR2 FYNNEI. The CDR3 spans 13 residues. CDR3 amino acids: CASSVSQGNGYTF. CDR3 nucleotide sequence: TGTGCCAGCAGTGTCTCACAGGGGAATGGCTACACCTTC.

The V call is TRBV19, the J call TRBJ1-3; no reliable D call. Trimming removed 7 bases from V and 2 bases from J, with 18 bases in between. CDR1 is LNHDA and CDR2 is SQIVND in the germline V gene (reference sequence). The CDR3 is 16 residues long. The CDR3, as DNA: TGTGCCAGTACCAGCGGTTTTGGCGGGACTGGAAACACCATATATTTT. Translated, it gives CASTSGFGGTGNTIYF.